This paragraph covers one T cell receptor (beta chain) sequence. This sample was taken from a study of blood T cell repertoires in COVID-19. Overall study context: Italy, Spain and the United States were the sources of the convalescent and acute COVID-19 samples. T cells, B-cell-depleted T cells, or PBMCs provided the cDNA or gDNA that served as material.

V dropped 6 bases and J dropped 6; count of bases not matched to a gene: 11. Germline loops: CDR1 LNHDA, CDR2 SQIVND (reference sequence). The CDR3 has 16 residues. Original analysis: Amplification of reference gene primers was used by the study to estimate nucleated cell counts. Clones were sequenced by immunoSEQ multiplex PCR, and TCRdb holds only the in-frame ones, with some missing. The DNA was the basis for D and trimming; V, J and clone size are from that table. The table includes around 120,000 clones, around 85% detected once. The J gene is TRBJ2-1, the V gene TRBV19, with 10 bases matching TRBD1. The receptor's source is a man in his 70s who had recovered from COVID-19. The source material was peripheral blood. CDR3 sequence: CASRRASRDRGNEQFF. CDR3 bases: TGTGCCAGTAGACGCGCGTCCCGGGACAGGGGCAATGAGCAGTTCTTC.